This T cell receptor (beta chain) appears in the sequencing data of a study of ipilimumab plus nivolumab after autologous stem cell transplantation. Patients got ipilimumab 1 mg/kg beginning 14 to 28 days post-transplant. Through week 26, nivolumab 3 mg/kg IV was given weeks 1, 4, 7, 10, then biweekly. Concerning this clone: As yet, its antigen is unknown.

Findings and caveats of the study: Per the authors, repertoire, Treg and microbiota data justify further study.

The CDR3 spans 15 residues. The ends lost 6 bases at V and 7 bases at J; junction bases unmatched: 11. The germline V gene has CDR1 WSHSY and CDR2 SAAADI. The data were produced by immunoSEQ multiplex PCR, yet TCRdb's version contains in-frame clones alone and is incomplete. In the table there are 9,000 to 15,000 clones, around 63% of which are singletons. V is TRBV10-2 and J is TRBJ1-2, with TRBD1 matching 10 bases. The sequence was obtained from a male donor with diffuse large B-cell lymphoma. Sequencing used PBMCs, obtained in a trial of ipilimumab plus nivolumab as post-transplant consolidation. The CDR3 here is CASSSESGTGAGYTF. In DNA form, the CDR3 reads TGCGCCAGCAGCAGTGAATCCGGGACAGGGGCTGGCTACACCTTC.